The clone carrying this T cell receptor (beta chain) was seen a few times. Its antigen is still unknown. The data belong to a study of CD8+CD57+ T cells in acquired aplastic anemia. Study context: CD4+ and CD8+ cells, once sorted, gave DNA averaging approximately 3 ug. Average CD4+ read depth in healthy donors was roughly 10 million reads. Study-level points and caveats: CD8+ Simpson's diversity showed no significant patient-control difference. Twenty-nine sequences, all CD8+ CDR3, were shared between patients and controls.

The CDR3 sequence is 17 residues long. The germline V and J ends were trimmed by 0 bases and 0 bases, with 12 bases remaining between them. Germline loops: CDR1 SGHNT, CDR2 YYREEE (reference sequence). Researchers used genomic DNA as the template to profile TCR beta VDJ and CDR3. MiXCR was run by TCRdb on the reads, yielding one entry per CDR3 protein. The repertoire holds about 110,000 distinct CDR3 sequences, with around 53% as singletons. The receptor's source is a human donor in good health, serving as a control. The V call is TRBV5-4, the J call TRBJ1-4; the D gene is possibly TRBD1 (5 bases). Sequencing input: sorted CD4+, CD8+, or CD8+CD57+ T cells (not recorded which) from PBMCs. For the CDR3, the DNA is TGTGCCAGCAGCTTGGATAAGGGGAGCGCAACTAATGAAAAACTGTTTTTT. Encoded protein: CASSLDKGSATNEKLFF. Combining the CDR3 with reference TRBV5-4 and TRBJ1-4 gives the whole variable domain ETGVTQSPTHLIKTRGQQVTLRCSSQSGHNTVSWYQQALGQGPQFIFQYYREEENGRGNFPPRFSGLQFPNYSSELNVNALELDDSALYLCASSLDKGSATNEKLFFGSGTQLSVL.